The 20 T cell receptor beta chains reported below all come from one sample, sequenced in a study of cytomegalovirus exposure and HLA in healthy donors. 13 Jbeta primers and 60 Vbeta primers were used for the PCR. Here immunoSEQ multiplex PCR was the method, and the copy in TCRdb shows in-frame clones only, minus some. The table lists roughly 190,000 clones, 65% to 85% of them singletons. The sample comprised PBMCs. These receptors all come from a female donor in good health and CMV-seronegative.

The gene calls are TRBV25-1 and TRBJ2-5; 9 bases agree with TRBD2. The trim removed 2 bases at V and 6 bases at J, leaving 7 bases unmatched. Germline CDR1 is MGHDK and CDR2 is SYGVNS. There are 15 residues in the CDR3. This CDR3 is CASSEASGVRKTQYF. The CDR3 nucleotides are TGTGCCAGCAGTGAAGCTAGCGGGGTCCGGAAGACCCAGTACTTC.

The DNA of the CDR3 is TGTGCCAGCAGTTTTAGCGGGGGGGCCGCCGGGGAGCTGTTTTTT. This sequence encodes CASSFSGGAAGELFF. The chain combines TRBV6-5 with TRBJ2-2; 11 nucleotides line up with TRBD2. Germline V CDR1 and CDR2: MNHEY, SVGAGI. The J segment lost 6 bases and the V segment lost 4 bases, leaving 4 bases of the junction unmatched. The CDR3 has 15 residues.

V and J are TRBV7-3 and TRBJ2-1; D remains unclear. In germline, CDR1 is SGHTA, CDR2 FQGTGA. This CDR3 contains 14 residues. Trimming left V 2 bases short and J 4 bases short, with 9 bases between. The CDR3 coding sequence is TGTGCCAGCAGCTTATCCCAGGAATACAATGAGCAGTTCTTC. Protein sequence: CASSLSQEYNEQFF. Full variable domain (outside the CDR3, taken from reference TRBV7-3 and TRBJ2-1): GAGVSQTPSNKVTEKGKYVELRCDPISGHTALYWYRQSLGQGPEFLIYFQGTGAADDSGLPNDRFFAVRPEGSVSTLKIQRTERGDSAVYLCASSLSQEYNEQFFGPGTRLTVL.

This chain connects TRBV6-4 to TRBJ1-2, with TRBD1 matching over 8 bases. The CDR3 has 16 amino acids. Germline lookup yields CDR1 MRHNA and CDR2 SNTAGT. After removal of 2 bases from V and 6 bases from J, the junction contained 11 bases not matched to a gene. CDR3 nucleotides: TGTGCCAGCAGTGACCTACCAGGGGGCCTCCTGGATGGCTACACCTTC. Its protein is CASSDLPGGLLDGYTF.

This chain connects TRBV18 to TRBJ1-1; D possibly corresponds to TRBD1 (6 bases). This CDR3 has 14 amino acids. Germline V gene lookup returns CDR1 KGHSH and CDR2 LQKENI. V was cut by 3 bases and J by 5 bases, with 13 bases left in between. The CDR3 protein is CASSPTGFGTEAFF. The DNA of the CDR3 is TGTGCCAGCTCACCGACAGGATTCGGGACTGAAGCTTTCTTT.

The gene calls are TRBV6-5 and TRBJ2-1; D is possibly TRBD2 (5 bases). V was pared by 6 bases and J by 8 bases, with 11 bases between. This CDR3 has 12 amino acids. The germline V gene encodes CDR1 MNHEY and CDR2 SVGAGI. CDR3 in amino acids: CASSASIHEQFF. The CDR3, as DNA: TGTGCCAGCAGCGCTAGCATCCATGAGCAGTTCTTC.

CDR3: CASSTTRGTGELFF. DNA for the CDR3: TGTGCCAGCTCGACCACACGGGGCACCGGGGAGCTGTTTTTT. The J gene is TRBJ2-2, the V gene TRBV18, with D perhaps matching TRBD2 (5 bases). CDR3 length: 14 amino acids. Trimming took off 6 bases at V and 4 bases at J, with 12 bases between the two ends. Germline CDR1 reads KGHSH; CDR2 reads LQKENI.

J is TRBJ2-2 and V is TRBV19, with D possibly being TRBD2 (6 bases). V lost 5 bases to trimming and J lost 2 bases, with 21 bases between them. CDR1 is LNHDA, CDR2 SQIVND, per germline (reference sequence). The CDR3 is made up of 18 amino acids. CDR3 loop: CASSDRLGWGTNTGELFF. In DNA form, the CDR3 reads TGTGCCAGTAGTGACCGACTAGGATGGGGTACCAACACCGGGGAGCTGTTTTTT.

This chain links TRBV19 with TRBJ2-1, with D maybe TRBD2 (6 bases). This CDR3 region has 16 residues. V was cut by 5 bases and J by 3 bases, with 17 bases left in between. CDR1 and CDR2 (germline): LNHDA, SQIVND (reference sequence). This CDR3 is CASSRIGAGFYNEQFF. The CDR3 coding sequence is TGTGCCAGTAGTCGTATTGGGGCGGGGTTCTACAATGAGCAGTTCTTC.

The chain has TRBV11-2 and TRBJ1-5; a weak D match, TRBD1 (6 bases). Germline loops: CDR1 SGHAT, CDR2 FQNNGV. CDR3 length: 13 residues. The V and J ends lost 4 bases and 7 bases respectively, with 11 bases between them. The CDR3 region is CASSSGDRQPQHF. DNA of the CDR3: TGTGCCAGCAGCTCAGGGGACCGACAGCCCCAGCATTTT.

With regard to this clone: The same CDR3 arises from other DNA sequences in this sample as well. The chain couples TRBV20-1 to TRBJ1-2, with 10 bases aligning to TRBD1. Trimming cost V 5 bases and J 7 bases; bases outside gene matches: 1. Germline CDR1 reads DFQATT; CDR2 reads SNEGSKA (reference sequence). This CDR3 contains 11 residues. The CDR3 DNA follows: TGCAGTGCTCGGACAGGGGGTGGCTACACCTTC. Translating it yields CSARTGGGYTF.

V usage is TRBV9 and J usage is TRBJ1-1; D gene unclear. Germline-derived CDR1 and CDR2 are SGDLS and YYNGEE. V was clipped by 2 bases and J by 4 bases, with 12 bases between them. The length of the CDR3 is 14 residues. In DNA, the CDR3 is TGTGCCAGCAGCGTCCAAGCCGAGGGCACTGAAGCTTTCTTT. This sequence encodes CASSVQAEGTEAFF.

The table lists this clone with a few counts. The chain joins TRBV5-1 to TRBJ2-1; 10 positions match TRBD2. Per germline, CDR1 SGHRS and CDR2 YFSETQ. The CDR3 spans 16 residues. Losses at the gene ends were 4 bases for V and 3 bases for J; bases not matched to a gene: 7. The CDR3 DNA follows: TGCGCCAGCAGCCTGGGCAGCGGGGGGGGCTACAATGAGCAGTTCTTC. Its translation is CASSLGSGGGYNEQFF.

The J gene is TRBJ2-1, the V gene TRBV5-6, with D possibly TRBD1 on 6 matching bases. Trimming took 2 bases from V and 6 from J, leaving 9 bases between them. Germline lookup yields CDR1 SGHDT and CDR2 YYEEEE. The CDR3 is made up of 13 amino acids. The CDR3 region is CASSLQGINEQFF. In DNA form, the CDR3 reads TGTGCCAGCAGCTTACAGGGTATCAATGAGCAGTTCTTC.

This rearrangement joins TRBV4-1 to TRBJ2-7; TRBD2 might be the D (6 bases). Germline values: CDR1 MGHRA, CDR2 YSYEKL. This CDR3 has 14 residues. Trimming took off 2 bases at V and 6 bases at J, with 14 bases between the two ends. The CDR3 here is CASSQKGGVREQYF. The CDR3 nucleotides are TGCGCCAGCAGCCAAAAAGGCGGGGTCCGCGAGCAGTACTTC.

The genes are TRBV10-3 and TRBJ1-1; 8 bases are a match to TRBD1. The trim removed 6 bases at V and 4 bases at J, leaving 7 bases unmatched. The germline V gene has CDR1 ENHRY and CDR2 SYGVKD. There are 14 residues in the CDR3. This chain's CDR3 is CAIRGGQGSTEAFF. DNA of the CDR3: TGTGCCATCAGGGGCGGACAGGGTTCCACTGAAGCTTTCTTT.

The chain combines TRBV29-1 with TRBJ1-2; no firm D call. From germline, CDR1 is SQVTM and CDR2 ANQGSEA. Trimming left V 5 bases short and J 0 bases short, with 19 bases between. The CDR3 has 16 amino acids. The chain's CDR3 is CSVRDLIPLTNYGYTF. In DNA, the CDR3 is TGCAGCGTTCGCGACTTGATCCCTCTAACTAACTATGGCTACACCTTC.

CDR3 nucleotides: TGTGCCAGCAGTTTAGACGGGAGGAGCTCCTACGAGCAGTACTTC. Protein: CASSLDGRSSYEQYF. The chain employs TRBV27 and TRBJ2-7; TRBD2 matches 7 bases. Germline CDR1 and CDR2: MNHEY and SMNVEV (reference sequence). V gave up 2 bases and J gave up 0 bases; unmatched junction bases: 4. This CDR3 comprises 15 residues.

The chain has TRBV30 and TRBJ2-5, with 8 bases lining up with TRBD2. The CDR3 is made up of 17 amino acids. Germline V lookup: CDR1 GTSNPN, CDR2 SVGIG (reference sequence). With V trimmed by 3 bases and J by 5 bases, 17 bases remained unmatched. The CDR3 DNA is TGTGCCTGGAGGGCACCAGGCAACCACGGGGGGGTGGAGACCCAGTACTTC. Protein sequence: CAWRAPGNHGGVETQYF. Combining the CDR3 with reference TRBV30 and TRBJ2-5 gives the whole variable domain SQTIHQWPATLVQPVGSPLSLECTVEGTSNPNLYWYRQAAGRGLQLLFYSVGIGQISSEVPQNLSASRPQDRQFILSSKKLLLSDSGFYLCAWRAPGNHGGVETQYFGPGTRLLVL.

Only a few counts were recorded for this clone. The sample has other DNA sequences that encode this CDR3 too. The V call is TRBV11-2, the J call TRBJ2-5; maybe TRBD2 (5 bases). Trimming left V 2 bases short and J 4 bases short, with 11 bases between. The CDR3 contains 14 residues. Germline-derived CDR1 and CDR2 are SGHAT and FQNNGV. CDR3: CASSLRARGETQYF. The CDR3 DNA is TGTGCCAGCAGCTTAAGGGCCCGGGGAGAGACCCAGTACTTC.